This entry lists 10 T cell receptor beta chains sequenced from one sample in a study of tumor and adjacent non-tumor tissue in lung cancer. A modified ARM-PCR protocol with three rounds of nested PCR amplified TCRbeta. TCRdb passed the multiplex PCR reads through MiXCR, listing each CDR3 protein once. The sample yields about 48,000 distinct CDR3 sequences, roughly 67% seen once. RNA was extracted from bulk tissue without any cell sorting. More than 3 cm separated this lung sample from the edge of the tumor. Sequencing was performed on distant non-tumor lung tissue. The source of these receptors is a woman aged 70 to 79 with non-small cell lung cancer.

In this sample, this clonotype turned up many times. CDR3 nucleotides: TGCAGTGCTAGACCCCTGGGACCAGGGGAACGCGAGCAGTACTTC. This codes for CSARPLGPGEREQYF. The chain combines TRBV20-1 with TRBJ2-7; D may be TRBD1 (6 bases). Trimming removed 2 bases at V and 6 bases at J, with 20 bases between. Germline CDR1 DFQATT, CDR2 SNEGSKA (reference sequence). There are 15 residues in the CDR3.

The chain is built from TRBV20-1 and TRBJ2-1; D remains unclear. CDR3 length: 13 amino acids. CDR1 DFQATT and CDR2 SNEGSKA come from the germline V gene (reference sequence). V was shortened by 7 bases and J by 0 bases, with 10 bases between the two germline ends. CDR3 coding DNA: TGCAGTGTTACATACAGCTCCTACAATGAGCAGTTCTTC. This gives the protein CSVTYSSYNEQFF.

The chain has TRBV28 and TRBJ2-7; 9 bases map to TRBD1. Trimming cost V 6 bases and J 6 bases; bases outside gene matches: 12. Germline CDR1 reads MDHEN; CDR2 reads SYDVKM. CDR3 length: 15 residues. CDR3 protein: CASSPPGTGRREQYF. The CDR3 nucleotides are TGTGCCAGCAGCCCTCCCGGGACAGGGAGGCGCGAGCAGTACTTC.

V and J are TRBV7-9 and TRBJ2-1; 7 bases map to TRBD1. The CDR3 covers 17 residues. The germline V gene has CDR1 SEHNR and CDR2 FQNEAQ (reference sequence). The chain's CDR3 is CVTGGTAVRGSYNEQFF. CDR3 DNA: TGTGTCACTGGTGGGACAGCGGTACGGGGCTCCTACAATGAGCAGTTCTTC.

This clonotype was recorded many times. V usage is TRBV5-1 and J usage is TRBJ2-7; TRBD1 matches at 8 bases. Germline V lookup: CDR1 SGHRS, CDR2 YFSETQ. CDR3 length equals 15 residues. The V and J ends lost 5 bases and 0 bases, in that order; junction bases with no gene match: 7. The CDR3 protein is CASSRDRTSSYEQYF. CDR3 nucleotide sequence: TGCGCCAGCAGTCGGGACAGGACCAGCTCCTACGAGCAGTACTTC.

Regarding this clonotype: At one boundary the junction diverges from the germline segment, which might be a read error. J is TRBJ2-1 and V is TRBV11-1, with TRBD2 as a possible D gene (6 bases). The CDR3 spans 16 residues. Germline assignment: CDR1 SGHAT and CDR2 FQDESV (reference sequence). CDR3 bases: TGTGACAGCAGCTTAGCCCTAGCGTGCCTGTACAATGAGCGGTTCTTC. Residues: CDSSLALACLYNERFF.

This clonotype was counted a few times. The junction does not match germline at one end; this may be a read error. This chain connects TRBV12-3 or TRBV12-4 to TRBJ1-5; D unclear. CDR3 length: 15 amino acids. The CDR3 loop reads CVSSLAPGYGQPQHF. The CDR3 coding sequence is TGTGTCAGCAGTTTAGCGCCGGGGTACGGTCAGCCCCAGCATTTT.

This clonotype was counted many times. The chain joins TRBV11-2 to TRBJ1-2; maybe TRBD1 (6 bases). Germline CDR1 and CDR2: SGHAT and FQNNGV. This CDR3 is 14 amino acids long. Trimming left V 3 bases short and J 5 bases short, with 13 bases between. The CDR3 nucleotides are TGTGCCAGCAGCTTTACAGGGAGTGGATATGGCTACACCTTC. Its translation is CASSFTGSGYGYTF.

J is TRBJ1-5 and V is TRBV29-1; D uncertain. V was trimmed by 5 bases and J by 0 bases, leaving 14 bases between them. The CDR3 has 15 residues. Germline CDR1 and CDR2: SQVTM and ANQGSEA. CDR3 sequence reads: CSVKRLSYSNQPQHF. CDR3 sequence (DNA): TGCAGCGTTAAGCGATTATCTTATAGCAATCAGCCCCAGCATTTT.

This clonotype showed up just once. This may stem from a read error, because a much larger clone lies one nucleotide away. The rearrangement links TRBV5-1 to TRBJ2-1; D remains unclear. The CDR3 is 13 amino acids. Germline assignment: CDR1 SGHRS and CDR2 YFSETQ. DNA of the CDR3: TGCACCAGCTCTCCTTCTCATTACAATGAGCAGTTCTTC. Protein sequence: CTSSPSHYNEQFF.